Detailed here is one T cell receptor (beta chain). The antigen remains undetermined. Germline V lookup: CDR1 ENHRY, CDR2 SYGVKD. Between the trimmed V and J ends, which lost 6 bases and 0 bases, there was a span of 6 bases. The CDR3 consists of 13 residues. CD8+ and CD4+ T cells from blood underwent TCR beta sequencing, which was carried out in a high-throughput format. Purification of the CD8+ and CD4+ T cells relied on negative isolation, and TEMRA cells underwent FACS enrichment. The sample comes from a study of CD8 T cells in Susac syndrome. Study results and limitations: The study admitted that it had a relatively small number of individuals in its TCR sequencing and HLA analysis.

Roughly 0.45 to 1 ug RNA was reverse transcribed with random hexamers. Amplification of TCR beta CDR3 spanned 54 Vbeta and 13 Jbeta via immunoSEQ multiplex PCR. TCRdb passed the immunoSEQ multiplex PCR reads through MiXCR, listing each CDR3 protein once. The data contain about 180,000 distinct CDR3 sequences, approximately 96% of them singletons. The specimen was CD4+ T cells from PBMCs. The V call is TRBV10-3, the J call TRBJ1-3, with a weak D call TRBD1 (6 bases). The sequence came from a human donor with multiple sclerosis. The CDR3 coding sequence is TGTGCCATCAGGGACAGCTCTGGAAACACCATATATTTT. It yields the protein CAIRDSSGNTIYF.